The 21 T cell receptor beta chains below all came from one sample that was sequenced in a study of T-cell reconstitution after alpha-beta-depleted transplantation in children. Unique molecular identifiers featured in how the TCRbeta library was prepared. TCRdb re-called the PCR reads through MiXCR, storing one row per CDR3 protein. The table shows roughly 4,500 distinct CDR3 sequences, with roughly 26% occurring only once. Material: PBMCs, mostly from graft donor cells, obtained 60 days after TCRalphabeta/CD19-depleted stem cell transplant. These receptors were collected from a boy in the first two years of life who had a stem cell transplant for SCID, so the T cells may come from the graft donor.

By proportion, this clonotype is medium-sized (0.01 to 0.1%). This chain connects TRBV3-1 to TRBJ1-6; D is perhaps TRBD1 (6 bases). The CDR3 runs 15 residues. The germline V gene has CDR1 LGHDT and CDR2 YNNKEL (reference sequence). V lost 4 bases, J lost 7 bases, and 14 bases lay in between. The CDR3 is CASSPSTGYNSPLHF. The CDR3 DNA reads as TGTGCCAGCAGCCCGTCCACAGGGTACAATTCACCCCTCCACTTT.

This clonotype has a count of ten or more. The rearrangement uses TRBV21-1 and TRBJ2-3; whether TRBD2, the table's D call, matches the DNA was not checked. TRBV21-1 is a known pseudogene. CDR3 length: 15 amino acids. This CDR3 reads CASRFRASGGTEQYF. CDR3 nucleotides: TGTGCCAGCCGCTTTAGGGCTAGCGGGGGGACGGAGCAGTATTTT.

This clonotype is large (0.1 to 1%) within its sample. The chain joins TRBV10-3 to TRBJ1-5; 8 bases are a match to TRBD1. Trimming at V came to 0 bases and at J to 4 bases, leaving 5 bases not matched to a gene. This CDR3 is 16 amino acids long. Germline V gene data show CDR1 as ENHRY and CDR2 as SYGVKD. The CDR3 sequence: CAISESDRGLNQPQHF. The CDR3 DNA sequence: TGTGCCATCAGTGAGTCCGACAGGGGCTTGAATCAGCCCCAGCATTTT.

This clonotype was seen many times. The rearrangement uses TRBV12-3 or TRBV12-4 and TRBJ2-1; 9 nucleotides align to TRBD1. This CDR3 contains 17 residues. V was clipped by 5 bases and J by 4 bases; unmatched bases: 12. The CDR3 sequence is CASSNPGQGTVYNEQFF. The CDR3 DNA reads as TGTGCCAGCAGTAACCCCGGACAGGGGACCGTGTACAATGAGCAGTTCTTC.

This clonotype ranks as medium-sized. The rearrangement links TRBV7-9 to TRBJ2-7, with D hard to call. V shed 5 bases and J shed 5 bases, with 13 bases lying between them. Germline values: CDR1 SEHNR, CDR2 FQNEAQ (reference sequence). CDR3 size: 13 residues. The CDR3 spells CASSARTEHEQYF. The CDR3 DNA is TGTGCCAGCAGCGCACGGACGGAGCACGAGCAGTACTTC.

This clonotype occurred many times. J is TRBJ1-2 and V is TRBV2; D not certain. The CDR3 spans 12 residues. CDR1 is SNHLY and CDR2 is FYNNEI in the germline V gene. Between the trimmed V and J ends, which lost 11 bases and 4 bases, there was a span of 14 bases. CDR3 sequence (DNA): TGTGCCCAAGGAGGTGCCGGCTATGGCTACACCTTC. It encodes CAQGGAGYGYTF.

This clonotype was observed many times. This sequence joins TRBV7-8 and TRBJ2-5; 12 nucleotides align to TRBD2. Per germline, CDR1 SGHVS and CDR2 FQNEAQ. The CDR3 spans 12 residues. With 11 bases clipped from V and 9 bases from J, the junction kept 7 bases outside the gene matches. CDR3 region: CAGSTSGGPQYF. CDR3 DNA sequence: TGTGCCGGGTCGACTAGCGGGGGACCCCAGTACTTC.

This clonotype is categorized as medium-sized. The V and J genes are TRBV28 and TRBJ2-5, with unresolved D. V lost 3 bases to trimming and J lost 1 base, with 9 bases between them. This CDR3 is built from 14 residues. Germline CDR1 and CDR2: MDHEN and SYDVKM. CDR3 loop: CASSLAGPQETQYF. The CDR3 DNA follows: TGTGCCAGCAGTTTGGCAGGACCCCAAGAGACCCAGTACTTC.

This clonotype appeared many times. The rearrangement joins TRBV7-9 to TRBJ2-3; D uncertain. Trimming removed 3 bases at V and 0 bases at J, with 13 bases between. This CDR3 has 16 residues. CDR1 SEHNR and CDR2 FQNEAQ come from the germline V gene (reference sequence). The CDR3 loop is CASSLAESSSTDTQYF. The CDR3, as DNA: TGTGCCAGCAGCTTGGCGGAGTCTTCTAGCACAGATACGCAGTATTTT. The whole variable domain, filled in from reference TRBV7-9 and TRBJ2-3, reads DTGVSQNPRHKITKRGQNVTFRCDPISEHNRLYWYRQTLGQGPEFLTYFQNEAQLEKSRLLSDRFSAERPKGSFSTLEIQRTEQGDSAMYLCASSLAESSSTDTQYFGPGTRLTVL.

A word on this clonotype: A read error is likely, as this CDR3 ends without the conserved phenylalanine or tryptophan. The chain joins TRBV5-1 to TRBJ1-3; D remains unclear. CDR3 length: 14 amino acids. Per germline, CDR1 SGHRS and CDR2 YFSETQ. The CDR3: CASSFRDSGNTIYS. The CDR3 nucleotides read TGCGCAAGCAGTTTCCGTGACTCTGGAAACACCATATATTCT.

The sample holds many counts of this clonotype. V usage is TRBV7-9 and J usage is TRBJ1-1, with D perhaps TRBD1 (5 bases). The CDR3 sequence is 14 residues long. Germline V gene sequence: CDR1 SEHNR, CDR2 FQNEAQ (reference sequence). Trimming took 5 bases from V and 4 from J, leaving 14 bases between them. The CDR3 sequence is CASSLGTLGTEAFF. CDR3 sequence (DNA): TGTGCCAGCAGCCTCGGGACTCTTGGCACTGAAGCTTTCTTT.

This clonotype was seen more than once but under ten times. This chain joins TRBV4-2 and TRBJ1-2, with D unclear. The germline V and J ends were trimmed by 10 bases and 7 bases, with 19 bases remaining between them. Germline values: CDR1 LGHNA, CDR2 YNFKEQ. The CDR3 is 13 amino acids. CDR3 residues: CAMSPGLLCGYTF. CDR3 in DNA: TGTGCCATGAGCCCCGGACTCCTCTGTGGCTACACCTTC.

In its sample, this clonotype ranks as medium-sized. V is TRBV7-9 and J is TRBJ2-7; 10 bases line up with TRBD1. V trimming: 0 bases; J trimming: 3 bases; junction bases outside the gene matches: 2. Germline CDR1 and CDR2: SEHNR and FQNEAQ (reference sequence). CDR3 length: 15 amino acids. CDR3 amino acids: CASSLAGTGVYEQYF. The CDR3 DNA sequence: TGTGCCAGCAGCTTAGCTGGGACAGGGGTCTACGAGCAGTACTTC.

The chain uses TRBV28 and TRBJ1-2; 9 nucleotides match TRBD1. The CDR3 has 15 residues. CDR1 is MDHEN and CDR2 is SYDVKM in the germline V gene. Trimming at V came to 6 bases and at J to 7 bases, leaving 12 bases not matched to a gene. The CDR3 DNA is TGTGCCAGCAGCCCCCGGGGACAGGGATGGGGTGGCTACACCTTC. Translated, it gives CASSPRGQGWGGYTF.

This clonotype was counted many times. This sequence joins TRBV5-6 and TRBJ1-5; D call uncertain. The CDR3 contains 16 residues. Trimming removed 0 bases from V and 9 bases from J, with 19 bases in between. Germline-derived CDR1 and CDR2 are SGHDT and YYEEEE. DNA for the CDR3: TGTGCCAGCAGCTTGGCGGCAGGCGGAAAGAACCGGCCCCAGCATTTT. Translated, it gives CASSLAAGGKNRPQHF. Full variable domain (outside the CDR3, taken from reference TRBV5-6 and TRBJ1-5): DAGVTQSPTHLIKTRGQQVTLRCSPKSGHDTVSWYQQALGQGPQFIFQYYEEEERQRGNFPDRFSGHQFPNYSSELNVNALLLGDSALYLCASSLAAGGKNRPQHFGDGTRLSIL.

This clonotype was picked up many times. The V gene is TRBV7-9, the J gene TRBJ1-1, with 8 bases fitting TRBD1. Germline loops: CDR1 SEHNR, CDR2 FQNEAQ (reference sequence). The V segment lost 1 base and the J segment 1 base; nucleotides outside the gene matches: 5. CDR3 size: 16 residues. The CDR3 sequence: CASSLGTGWRNTEAFF. DNA of the CDR3: TGTGCCAGCAGCTTAGGGACAGGGTGGAGGAACACTGAAGCTTTCTTT.

In its sample, this clonotype ranks as medium-sized. The CDR3 loop is CASRQSGGETQYF. The CDR3 DNA is TGTGCCAGCAGACAAAGCGGGGGGGAGACCCAGTACTTC. This chain links TRBV7-9 with TRBJ2-5, with 9 bases identical to TRBD2. Trimming cost V 6 bases and J 5 bases; bases outside gene matches: 4. The CDR3 sequence is 13 residues long. Germline CDR1 reads SEHNR; CDR2 reads FQNEAQ (reference sequence).

The sample holds many counts of this clonotype. The chain joins TRBV12-3 or TRBV12-4 to TRBJ1-6; no definite D call. The CDR3 totals 15 residues. V gave up 6 bases and J gave up 10 bases, with 19 bases separating them. The CDR3 reads CASSQPRAAYSPLHF. CDR3 sequence (DNA): TGTGCCAGCAGCCAGCCCCGGGCAGCCTACTCACCCCTCCACTTT.

This clonotype was detected ten times or more. The chain recombines TRBV5-6 with TRBJ2-5; D may be TRBD1 or TRBD2 (5 bases each). The CDR3 totals 12 residues. From germline, CDR1 is SGHDT and CDR2 YYEEEE. V lost 8 bases and J lost 9, with 17 bases in between. CDR3 residues: CARGPGPIPQYF. CDR3 nucleotides: TGTGCCAGGGGCCCGGGGCCCATTCCCCAGTACTTC.

This clonotype appeared a single time. The gene calls are TRBV4-1 and TRBJ2-2; 7 bases agree with TRBD1. From germline, CDR1 is MGHRA and CDR2 YSYEKL. This CDR3 comprises 14 residues. The junction had 3 bases not matched to a gene; V was cut back by 8 bases and J by 0 bases. This CDR3 reads CASHGQANTGELFF. The CDR3 DNA reads TGCGCCAGCCACGGACAGGCGAACACCGGGGAGCTGTTTTTT.

The chain employs TRBV5-1 and TRBJ2-1, with no clear D. The CDR3 is 15 residues long. Trimming cost V 8 bases and J 3 bases, with 18 bases left between them. The germline gives CDR1 SGHRS, CDR2 YFSETQ. The CDR3 loop reads CARGFRLPSYNEQFF. The CDR3 region has the DNA TGCGCCAGGGGCTTCAGGCTGCCCAGCTACAATGAGCAGTTCTTC.